This T cell receptor beta chain was profiled in a study of memory B cells and T cells in multiple sclerosis. Study observations and caveats: Compartments had unequal clone-set sizes, affecting shared clonotype counts.

The CDR3 contains 13 residues. Per the germline V gene, CDR1 is SGDLS and CDR2 is YYNGEE. V was clipped by 0 bases and J by 0 bases, with 3 bases between them. A remark on this clone: The antigen is undetermined.

Method: immunoSEQ multiplex PCR; TCRdb's copy keeps in-frame clones and lacks some. The sample consists of 46,000 or so clones, over 75% of them appearing once. Separate sequencing covered autoproliferating (CFSE-dim) and non-proliferating (CFSE-high) T cells from stimulus-free culture. Replicate wells were pooled after approximately seven days of stimulus-free culture of some 55 million CFSE-labeled PBMCs. The PBMCs received 0.4 to 0.65 uM CFSE and serum-free culture with no added stimuli. Sequences were obtained from PBMCs from blood kept in culture. This TCR derives from a human donor with multiple sclerosis. This sequence joins TRBV9 and TRBJ1-1; D unresolved. The CDR3 loop is CASSVDVNTEAFF. The CDR3 bases are TGTGCCAGCAGCGTAGACGTGAACACTGAAGCTTTCTTT. Together with reference TRBV9 and TRBJ1-1, the CDR3 gives the full variable domain: DSGVTQTPKHLITATGQRVTLRCSPRSGDLSVYWYQQSLDQGLQFLIQYYNGEERAKGNILERFSAQQFPDLHSELNLSSLELGDSALYFCASSVDVNTEAFFGQGTRLTVV.